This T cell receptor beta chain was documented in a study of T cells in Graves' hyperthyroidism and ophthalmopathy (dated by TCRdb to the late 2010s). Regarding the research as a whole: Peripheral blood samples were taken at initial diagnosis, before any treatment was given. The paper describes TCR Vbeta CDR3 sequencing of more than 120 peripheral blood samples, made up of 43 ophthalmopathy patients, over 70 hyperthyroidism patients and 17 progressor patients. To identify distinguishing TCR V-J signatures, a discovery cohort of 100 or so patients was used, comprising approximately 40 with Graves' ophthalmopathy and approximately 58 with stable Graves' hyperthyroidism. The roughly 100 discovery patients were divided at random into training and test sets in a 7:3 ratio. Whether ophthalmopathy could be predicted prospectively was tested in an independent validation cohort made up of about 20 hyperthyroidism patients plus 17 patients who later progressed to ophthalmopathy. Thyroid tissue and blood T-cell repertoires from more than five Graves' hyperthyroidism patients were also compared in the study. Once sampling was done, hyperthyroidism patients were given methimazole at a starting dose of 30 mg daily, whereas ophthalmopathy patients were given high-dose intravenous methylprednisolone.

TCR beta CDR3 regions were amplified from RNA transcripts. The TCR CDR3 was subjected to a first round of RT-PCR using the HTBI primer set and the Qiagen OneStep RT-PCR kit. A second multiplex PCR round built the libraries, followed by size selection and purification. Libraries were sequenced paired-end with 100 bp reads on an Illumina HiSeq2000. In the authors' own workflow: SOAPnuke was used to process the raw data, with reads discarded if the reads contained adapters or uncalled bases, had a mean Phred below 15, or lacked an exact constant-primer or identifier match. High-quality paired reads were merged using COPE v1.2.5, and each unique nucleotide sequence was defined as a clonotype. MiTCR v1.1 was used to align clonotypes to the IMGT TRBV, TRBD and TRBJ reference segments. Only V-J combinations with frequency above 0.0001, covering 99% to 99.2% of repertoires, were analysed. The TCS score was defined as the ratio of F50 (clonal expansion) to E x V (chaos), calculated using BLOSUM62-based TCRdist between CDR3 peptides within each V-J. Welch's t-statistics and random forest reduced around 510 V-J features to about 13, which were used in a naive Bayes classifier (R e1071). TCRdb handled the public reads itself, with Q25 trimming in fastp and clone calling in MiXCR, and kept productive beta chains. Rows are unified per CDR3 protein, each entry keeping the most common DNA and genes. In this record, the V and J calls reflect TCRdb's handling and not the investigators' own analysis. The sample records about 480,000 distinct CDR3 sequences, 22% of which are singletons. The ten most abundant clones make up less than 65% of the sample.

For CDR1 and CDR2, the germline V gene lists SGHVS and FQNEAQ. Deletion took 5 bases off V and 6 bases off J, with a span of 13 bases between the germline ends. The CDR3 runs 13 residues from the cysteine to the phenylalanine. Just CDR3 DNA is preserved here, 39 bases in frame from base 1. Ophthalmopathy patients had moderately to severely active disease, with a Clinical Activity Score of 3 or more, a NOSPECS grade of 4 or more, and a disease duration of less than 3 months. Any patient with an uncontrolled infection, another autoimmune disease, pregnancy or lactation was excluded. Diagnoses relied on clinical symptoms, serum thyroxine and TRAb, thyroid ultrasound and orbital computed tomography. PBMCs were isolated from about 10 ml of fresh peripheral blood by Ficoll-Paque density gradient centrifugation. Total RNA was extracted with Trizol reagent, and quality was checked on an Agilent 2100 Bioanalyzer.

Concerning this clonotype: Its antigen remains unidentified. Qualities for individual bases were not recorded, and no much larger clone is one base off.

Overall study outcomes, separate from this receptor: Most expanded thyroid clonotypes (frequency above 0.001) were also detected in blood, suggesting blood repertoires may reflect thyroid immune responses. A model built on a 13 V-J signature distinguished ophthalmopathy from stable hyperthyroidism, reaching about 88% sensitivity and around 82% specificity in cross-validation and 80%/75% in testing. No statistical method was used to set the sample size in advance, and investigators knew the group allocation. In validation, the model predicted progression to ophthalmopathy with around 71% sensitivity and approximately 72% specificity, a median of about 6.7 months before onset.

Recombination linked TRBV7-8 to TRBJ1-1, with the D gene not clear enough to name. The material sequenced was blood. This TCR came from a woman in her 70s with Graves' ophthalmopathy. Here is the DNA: TGTGCCAGCAGCAAAGGTAGTTTCGCTGAAGCTTTCTTT. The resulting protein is CASSKGSFAEAFF.